This TCR beta chain was observed in a study of blood T cell repertoires in COVID-19. At the level of the study: Acute and convalescent COVID-19 samples came from the United States, Italy and Spain. Nucleic acid was either cDNA or gDNA, and it came from T cells, B-cell-depleted T cells, or PBMCs.

In Seattle, patients joined the study during active infection and were tracked longitudinally. In the authors' methods: Amplifying reference gene primers gave estimates of nucleated cell counts. Some clones are missing from TCRdb's copy, which holds only in-frame ones; the method was immunoSEQ multiplex PCR. That table supplies the V and J calls and clone size; D and trimming were determined from the DNA. The table lists 250,000 to 350,000 clones, approximately 90% of them singletons. V was shortened by 5 bases and J by 10 bases, with 18 bases between the two germline ends. From germline, CDR1 is SGHAT and CDR2 FQNNGV. The CDR3 loop spans 15 amino acids.

The TCR sequence derives from a woman aged 50 to 60 with COVID-19, enrolled during active disease. Input material: peripheral blood. This chain connects TRBV11-2 to TRBJ1-6, with D possibly being TRBD1 (6 bases). The CDR3 sequence is CASSQNPPRGSPLHF. The CDR3 DNA sequence: TGTGCCAGCAGCCAGAACCCCCCTAGGGGGTCACCCCTCCACTTT.